These 26 T cell receptor beta chains were sequenced from one sample in a study of blood T cells in healthy people across ages. PCR was performed a second time for 7 to 11 cycles using a sample-barcoded 5' primer and a J-beta primer mix. Each CDR3 protein is one row after TCRdb ran MiXCR on the 5' RACE reads. This table holds around 790,000 distinct CDR3 sequences, around two fifths found once. Sequencing used blood. These receptors were obtained from a man aged 55-75 years in good health.

This CDR3 reads CSATGTSGGISYEQYF. CDR3 nucleotides: TGCAGTGCAACTGGGACTAGCGGGGGGATATCCTACGAGCAGTACTTC. The chain joins TRBV20-1 to TRBJ2-7; 15 bases match TRBD2. The length of the CDR3 is 16 residues. Germline lookup yields CDR1 DFQATT and CDR2 SNEGSKA (reference sequence). V was clipped by 6 bases and J by 1 base; unmatched bases: 7.

This chain uses TRBV12-3 or TRBV12-4 with TRBJ2-1; tentatively, D is TRBD1 or TRBD2 (6 bases each). The CDR3 runs to 14 residues. The V and J ends lost 5 bases and 6 bases respectively, with 14 bases between them. CDR3 nucleotide sequence: TGTGCCAGCAGTGTGTTACAGGGAGGCAATGAGCAGTTCTTC. Residues: CASSVLQGGNEQFF.

A few counts support this clonotype. The V gene is TRBV6-6, the J gene TRBJ1-2; possible D gene TRBD1, 6 bases. The germline V gene has CDR1 MNHNY and CDR2 SVGAGI (reference sequence). CDR3 length equals 14 residues. Trimming cost V 7 bases and J 5 bases, with 17 bases left between them. The CDR3 loop is CASISAGGAYGYTF. The CDR3 nucleotides read TGTGCCAGCATCTCGGCGGGGGGCGCATATGGCTACACCTTC.

This clonotype came up a few times. Here the CDR3 DNA reads TGTGCCAGCAGTTTTGGACCGTCCGCCGAGACCCAGTACTTC. Amino acids: CASSFGPSAETQYF. The genes are TRBV27 and TRBJ2-5; unclear D gene. Germline V lookup: CDR1 MNHEY, CDR2 SMNVEV (reference sequence). The V gene lost 3 bases and the J gene lost 5 bases, with 13 bases spanning the gap. The CDR3 totals 14 residues.

The rearrangement joins TRBV7-2 to TRBJ2-3; 14 bases line up with TRBD2. The CDR3 covers 18 residues. Germline CDR1 reads SGHTA; CDR2 reads FQGNSA. V shed 3 bases, J shed 3 bases, and the junction held 8 bases outside the gene matches. The DNA for the CDR3 is TGTGCCAGCAGCTTGCCGGGACTAGCGGGGGTGGTGACAGATACGCAGTATTTT. Residues: CASSLPGLAGVVTDTQYF.

This clonotype was recorded a few times. The chain recombines TRBV20-1 with TRBJ1-1; D gene uncertain. This CDR3 has 11 residues. The germline V gene encodes CDR1 DFQATT and CDR2 SNEGSKA (reference sequence). The germline V and J ends were trimmed by 6 bases and 11 bases, with 16 bases remaining between them. CDR3 sequence reads: CSARLQERAFF. The DNA for the CDR3 is TGCAGTGCGCGCCTCCAAGAGAGGGCTTTCTTT.

The V call is TRBV5-1, the J call TRBJ2-5; D is ambiguous. Germline CDR1 reads SGHRS; CDR2 reads YFSETQ. The CDR3 spans 14 residues. The V end was cut by 0 bases, the J end by 5 bases, with 11 bases between. The CDR3 region has the DNA TGCGCCAGCAGCTTGGCTAGTGCTCGGGAGACCCAGTACTTC. Translated: CASSLASARETQYF.

V gene TRBV25-1 combines with J gene TRBJ2-5; D not certain. The CDR3 runs 14 residues. V gave up 3 bases and J gave up 2 bases, with 10 bases separating them. Germline CDR1 reads MGHDK; CDR2 reads SYGVNS. The CDR3 bases are TGTGCCAGCAGTGACCCCAGCAGGCAAGAGACCCAGTACTTC. Residues: CASSDPSRQETQYF.

The chain joins TRBV7-9 to TRBJ2-7; D is undetermined. The CDR3 spans 14 residues. Per the germline V gene, CDR1 is SEHNR and CDR2 is FQNEAQ (reference sequence). V gave up 2 bases and J gave up 7 bases, with 15 bases separating them. The CDR3 sequence: CASSLTVQKPEQYF. CDR3 DNA: TGTGCCAGCAGCTTAACCGTTCAAAAACCGGAGCAGTACTTC.

The rearrangement links TRBV29-1 to TRBJ1-2; possible D gene TRBD1, 6 bases. This CDR3 has 11 amino acids. Trimming shortened V by 7 bases and J by 6 bases, and 12 bases separated the two germline ends. Looked up from germline, CDR1 is SQVTM and CDR2 is ANQGSEA. This CDR3 reads CSGLGADGYTF. In DNA form, the CDR3 reads TGCAGCGGCTTGGGGGCGGATGGCTACACCTTC.

This clonotype has at least ten counts. The chain employs TRBV20-1 and TRBJ2-5; 7 nucleotides align to TRBD1. There are 13 residues in the CDR3. Germline loops: CDR1 DFQATT, CDR2 SNEGSKA (reference sequence). V was pared by 1 base and J by 3 bases, with 2 bases of the junction left unmatched. The CDR3 reads CSARVGTEETQYF. CDR3 sequence (DNA): TGCAGTGCTAGAGTAGGGACAGAAGAGACCCAGTACTTC.

The chain couples TRBV12-3 or TRBV12-4 to TRBJ2-1; a possible D gene is TRBD1 (5 bases). The V end lost 3 bases, the J end lost 12 bases, and 9 bases lay between the germline ends. This CDR3 contains 11 residues. For the CDR3, the DNA is TGTGCCAGCAGTTTTTTCCAGGGGCAGTTCTTC. The encoded protein is CASSFFQGQFF.

This clonotype was counted a few times. The chain employs TRBV10-2 and TRBJ2-7; possible D gene TRBD1, 6 bases. Germline CDR1 is WSHSY and CDR2 is SAAADI. There are 17 residues in the CDR3. V lost 3 bases and J lost 0, with 18 bases in between. In DNA, the CDR3 is TGCGCCAGCAGTGATTTGAAGGTATGGGACAACTCCTACGAGCAGTACTTC. Residues: CASSDLKVWDNSYEQYF.

The chain has TRBV7-2 and TRBJ2-7, with D possibly TRBD2 on 6 matching bases. CDR1 is SGHTA, CDR2 FQGNSA, per germline. V was shortened by 6 bases and J by 7 bases, with 16 bases between the two germline ends. This CDR3 is 13 amino acids long. The CDR3 reads CASRAGPGNEQYF. The CDR3 DNA is TGTGCCAGCAGGGCGGGGCCGGGCAATGAGCAGTACTTC. Full variable domain (remainder filled in from reference TRBV7-2 and TRBJ2-7): GAGVSQSPSNKVTEKGKDVELRCDPISGHTALYWYRQSLGQGLEFLIYFQGNSAPDKSGLPSDRFSAERTGGSVSTLTIQRTQQEDSAVYLCASRAGPGNEQYFGPGTRLTVT.

This chain joins TRBV6-1 and TRBJ2-5; D uncertain. Germline V CDR1 and CDR2: MNHNS, SASEGT. V dropped 7 bases and J dropped 4 bases, with 10 bases sitting between them. The CDR3 runs 12 residues. CDR3: CASKTLGETQYF. The DNA for the CDR3 is TGTGCCAGCAAGACCCTGGGAGAGACCCAGTACTTC.

Of note for this clonotype: A read error may be the cause here, since a much bigger clone is one base away. The CDR3 DNA is TGTGCCAGCAGCTTAGAGGCGAATTCCTACGAGCAGTACTTC. This translates into CASSLEANSYEQYF. The chain joins TRBV11-3 to TRBJ2-5; D remains unclear. The DNA end is more similar to TRBJ2-7, so the J call may be wrong. The length of the CDR3 is 14 residues. Germline-derived CDR1 and CDR2 are SGHNT and YENEEA.

The sample holds a few counts of this clonotype. This chain connects TRBV18 to TRBJ1-1, with D perhaps TRBD1 (5 bases). The CDR3 loop spans 13 amino acids. Per the germline V gene, CDR1 is KGHSH and CDR2 is LQKENI. Trimming shortened V by 6 bases and J by 2 bases, and 10 bases separated the two germline ends. CDR3 sequence reads: CASSQDTNTEAFF. The CDR3 nucleotides are TGTGCCAGCTCTCAGGACACAAACACTGAAGCTTTCTTT.

This rearrangement joins TRBV7-3 to TRBJ2-5; 13 bases map to TRBD2. The J segment lost 11 bases and the V segment lost 5 bases, leaving 14 bases of the junction unmatched. CDR3 length: 16 residues. CDR1 SGHTA and CDR2 FQGTGA come from the germline V gene. The CDR3 DNA follows: TGTGCCAGCAGCGAGCTACTAGCGGGGGGGTACAATGAGCAGTACTTC. It codes for CASSELLAGGYNEQYF.

This clonotype was counted between two and nine times. V gene TRBV25-1 combines with J gene TRBJ2-3; 8 positions agree with TRBD2. CDR3 length equals 15 residues. Germline CDR1 MGHDK, CDR2 SYGVNS. V shed 5 bases, J shed 6 bases, and the junction held 10 bases outside the gene matches. The CDR3 sequence is CASSPPGGAWDTQYF. The CDR3 DNA reads as TGTGCCAGCAGTCCCCCCGGGGGGGCTTGGGATACGCAGTATTTT.

The genes are TRBV11-3 and TRBJ2-1; 7 bases are a match to TRBD2. From germline, CDR1 is SGHNT and CDR2 YENEEA. This CDR3 spans 12 amino acids. J was trimmed by 15 bases and V by 0 bases; bases with no gene match: 5. The CDR3 DNA reads as TGTGCCAGCAGCTTAGAAGTGGCGGGGGTGTTCTTC. Amino acid sequence: CASSLEVAGVFF.

There are a few counts of this clonotype. This chain uses TRBV4-3 with TRBJ2-3; TRBD2 matches 11 bases. Germline V gene lookup returns CDR1 LGHNA and CDR2 YSLEER. The CDR3 sequence is 16 residues long. The J segment lost 2 bases and the V segment lost 4 bases, leaving 5 bases of the junction unmatched. The CDR3 spells CASSRQLAGDTDTQYF. CDR3 in DNA: TGCGCCAGCAGCCGCCAACTAGCGGGGGACACAGATACGCAGTATTTT.

This clonotype has only a few counts. The chain joins TRBV4-3 to TRBJ2-1, with a weak D call TRBD2 (7 bases). Trimming took 2 bases from V and 2 from J, leaving 25 bases between them. Germline loops: CDR1 LGHNA, CDR2 YSLEER. CDR3 length: 20 residues. The CDR3 bases are TGCGCCAGCAGCCAAAAGAGGGGTCAATACGGGGGGCTGCCCTACAATGAGCAGTTCTTC. This gives the protein CASSQKRGQYGGLPYNEQFF.

This chain uses TRBV11-2 with TRBJ1-1; D gene unclear. The CDR3 loop spans 11 amino acids. Per germline, CDR1 SGHAT and CDR2 FQNNGV. V was cut by 5 bases and J by 7 bases, with 8 bases left in between. The CDR3 sequence is CASSPQNEAFF. CDR3 in DNA: TGTGCCAGCAGCCCCCAAAATGAAGCTTTCTTT.

A few counts support this clonotype. The chain combines TRBV5-1 with TRBJ2-7; D not certain. The CDR3 extends over 15 amino acids. The germline V and J ends were trimmed by 2 bases and 0 bases, with 12 bases remaining between them. CDR1 SGHRS and CDR2 YFSETQ come from the germline V gene. The CDR3: CASSFGRASSYEQYF. The CDR3 region has the DNA TGCGCCAGCAGCTTTGGACGGGCGAGCTCCTACGAGCAGTACTTC. Based on the CDR3 plus reference TRBV5-1 and TRBJ2-7, the full variable domain is KAGVTQTPRYLIKTRGQQVTLSCSPISGHRSVSWYQQTPGQGLQFLFEYFSETQRNKGNFPGRFSGRQFSNSRSEMNVSTLELGDSALYLCASSFGRASSYEQYFGPGTRLTVT.

About this clonotype: Its ends do not fully match the called genes, so a read error is possible. This chain links TRBV30 with TRBJ2-4, with D possibly TRBD2 on 6 matching bases. CDR1 and CDR2 from the germline V gene are GTSNPN and SVGIG (reference sequence). The length of the CDR3 is 15 residues. The CDR3 is CAWSLGGYSSNTQYF. CDR3 sequence (DNA): TGTGCCTGGAGCTTGGGGGGTTACAGTTCAAACACTCAGTACTTC.

This clonotype was seen more than once but under ten times. The V gene is TRBV20-1, the J gene TRBJ1-4; D call uncertain. This CDR3 is built from 14 residues. The germline V and J ends were trimmed by 2 bases and 4 bases, with 11 bases remaining between them. Germline V gives CDR1 DFQATT, CDR2 SNEGSKA (reference sequence). The CDR3 bases are TGCAGTGCTAGAACACAAGGCCTTAATGAAAAACTGTTTTTT. This sequence encodes CSARTQGLNEKLFF.